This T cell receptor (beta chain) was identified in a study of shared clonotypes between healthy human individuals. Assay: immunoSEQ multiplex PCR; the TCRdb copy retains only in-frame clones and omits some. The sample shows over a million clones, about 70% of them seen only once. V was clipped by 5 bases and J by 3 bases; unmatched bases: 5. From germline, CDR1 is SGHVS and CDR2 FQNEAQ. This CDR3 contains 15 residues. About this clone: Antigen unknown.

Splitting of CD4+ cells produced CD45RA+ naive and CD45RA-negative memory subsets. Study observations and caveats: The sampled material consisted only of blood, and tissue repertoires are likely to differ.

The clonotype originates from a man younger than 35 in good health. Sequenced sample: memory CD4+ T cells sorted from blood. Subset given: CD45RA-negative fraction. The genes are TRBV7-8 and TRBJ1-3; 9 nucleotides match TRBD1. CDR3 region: CASSIGQGFGNTIYF. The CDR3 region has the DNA TGTGCCAGCAGCATAGGACAGGGGTTTGGAAACACCATATATTTT.